Each of the 7 T cell receptor beta chains below was sequenced from the same sample in a study of shared clonotypes between healthy human individuals. Some clones are missing from TCRdb's copy, which holds only in-frame ones; the method was immunoSEQ multiplex PCR. The sample has roughly 1.4 million clones, 98% seen once. Sequencing was carried out using naive CD4+ T cells sorted from blood. Noted subset: CD45RA+ positively selected. The receptors were gathered from a man aged 25-40 years in good health.

The chain uses TRBV9 and TRBJ2-1, with D possibly matching TRBD2 (5 bases). The germline CDR1 and CDR2 sequences are SGDLS and YYNGEE. V lost 4 bases, J lost 5 bases, and 13 bases lay in between. This CDR3 is 14 amino acids long. The CDR3 region has the DNA TGTGCCAGCAGCCCCGGGGAACACAACAATGAGCAGTTCTTC. Protein: CASSPGEHNNEQFF.

J is TRBJ2-2 and V is TRBV15, with D perhaps matching TRBD1 or TRBD2 (5 bases each). The CDR3 has 15 amino acids. Germline V lookup: CDR1 LNHNV, CDR2 YYDKDF (reference sequence). V shed 1 base and J shed 4 bases, with 10 bases lying between them. The CDR3 sequence: CATSRGGTGTGELFF. In DNA form, the CDR3 reads TGTGCCACCAGCAGAGGGGGGACCGGCACCGGGGAGCTGTTTTTT.

The rearrangement joins TRBV5-1 to TRBJ2-5; the D is unclear. V was clipped by 2 bases and J by 4 bases, with 12 bases between them. Germline-derived CDR1 and CDR2 are SGHRS and YFSETQ. The CDR3 runs to 14 residues. CDR3 residues: CASSFYIGLETQYF. DNA of the CDR3: TGCGCCAGCAGCTTCTATATAGGTCTAGAGACCCAGTACTTC.

The J gene is TRBJ2-1, the V gene TRBV29-1; 7 bases are a match to TRBD1. Germline V gene lookup returns CDR1 SQVTM and CDR2 ANQGSEA. This CDR3 contains 11 residues. Trimming removed 7 bases from V and 4 bases from J; junction bases left unmatched: 1. CDR3 sequence reads: CSEGAYNEQFF. CDR3 coding DNA: TGCAGCGAGGGGGCTTACAATGAGCAGTTCTTC.

Note on this clone: Other DNA sequences of this sample code for an identical CDR3. The CDR3 sequence is CASSPRGLGNQPQHF. CDR3 coding DNA: TGTGCCAGCTCACCTAGGGGGCTCGGCAATCAGCCCCAGCATTTT. The chain combines TRBV18 with TRBJ1-5; 7 positions match TRBD1. CDR3 length equals 15 residues. Germline V gene lookup returns CDR1 KGHSH and CDR2 LQKENI. With 3 bases clipped from V and 2 bases from J, the junction kept 4 bases outside the gene matches.

The chain joins TRBV5-1 to TRBJ1-3; TRBD1 might be the D (5 bases). Germline V gives CDR1 SGHRS, CDR2 YFSETQ. The V and J ends lost 2 bases and 0 bases respectively, with 9 bases between them. CDR3 length: 15 amino acids. The CDR3 DNA is TGCGCCAGCAGCTTACAGGCTCTCTCTGGAAACACCATATATTTT. This gives the protein CASSLQALSGNTIYF.

The V and J genes are TRBV27 and TRBJ2-3; 10 bases match TRBD2. CDR3 length equals 15 residues. Germline CDR1 is MNHEY and CDR2 is SMNVEV (reference sequence). Unmatched junction bases numbered 9, after V lost 7 bases and J lost 5 bases. CDR3 loop: CASTISGRSVDTQYF. The CDR3 bases are TGTGCCAGCACCATTAGCGGGAGGTCGGTAGATACGCAGTATTTT.